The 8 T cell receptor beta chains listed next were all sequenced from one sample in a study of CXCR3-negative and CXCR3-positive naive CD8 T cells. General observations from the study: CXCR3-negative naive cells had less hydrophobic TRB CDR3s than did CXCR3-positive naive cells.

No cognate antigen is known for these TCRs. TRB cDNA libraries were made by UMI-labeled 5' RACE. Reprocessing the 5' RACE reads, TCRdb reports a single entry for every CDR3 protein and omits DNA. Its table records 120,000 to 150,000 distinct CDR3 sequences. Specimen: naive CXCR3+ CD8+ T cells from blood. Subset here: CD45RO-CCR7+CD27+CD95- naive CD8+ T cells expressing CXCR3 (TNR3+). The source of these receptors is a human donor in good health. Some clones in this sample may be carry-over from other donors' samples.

The CDR3 here is CASGGEGSVRYNEQFF. This chain links TRBV7-6 with TRBJ2-1; the D call from TCRdb, TRBD2, cannot be confirmed without DNA. Germline assignment: CDR1 SGHVS and CDR2 FNYEAQ. This CDR3 spans 16 amino acids. The full variable domain, its missing parts supplied by reference TRBV7-6 and TRBJ2-1, is GAGVSQSPRYKVTKRGQDVALRCDPISGHVSLYWYRQALGQGPEFLTYFNYEAQQDKSGLPNDRFSAERPEGSISTLTIQRTEQRDSAMYRCASGGEGSVRYNEQFFGPGTRLTVL.

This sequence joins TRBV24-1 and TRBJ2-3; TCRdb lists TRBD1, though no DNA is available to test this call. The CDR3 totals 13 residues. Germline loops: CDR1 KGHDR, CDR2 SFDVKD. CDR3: CATRGQRTDTQYF.

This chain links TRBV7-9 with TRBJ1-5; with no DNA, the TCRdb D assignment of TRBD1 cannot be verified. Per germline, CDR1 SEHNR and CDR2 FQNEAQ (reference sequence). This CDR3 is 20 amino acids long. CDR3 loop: CASSQGLSQGDRGSNQPQHF. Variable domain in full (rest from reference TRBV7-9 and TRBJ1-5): DTGVSQNPRHKITKRGQNVTFRCDPISEHNRLYWYRQTLGQGPEFLTYFQNEAQLEKSRLLSDRFSAERPKGSFSTLEIQRTEQGDSAMYLCASSQGLSQGDRGSNQPQHFGDGTRLSIL.

This CDR3 is CASSLAYSDQETQYF. The chain employs TRBV12-3 or TRBV12-4 and TRBJ2-5. This CDR3 comprises 15 residues.

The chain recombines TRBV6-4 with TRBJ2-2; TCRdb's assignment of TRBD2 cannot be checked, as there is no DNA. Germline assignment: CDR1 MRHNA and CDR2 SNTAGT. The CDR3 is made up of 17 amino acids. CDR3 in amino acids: CASQKRSSEGNTGELFF.

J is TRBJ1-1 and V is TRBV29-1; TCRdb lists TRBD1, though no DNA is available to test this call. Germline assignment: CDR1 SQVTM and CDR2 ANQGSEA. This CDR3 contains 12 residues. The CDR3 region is CSVLGQSAEAFF.

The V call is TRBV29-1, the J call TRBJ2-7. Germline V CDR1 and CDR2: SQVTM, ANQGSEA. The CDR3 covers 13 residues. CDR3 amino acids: CSVVARVAHEQYF.

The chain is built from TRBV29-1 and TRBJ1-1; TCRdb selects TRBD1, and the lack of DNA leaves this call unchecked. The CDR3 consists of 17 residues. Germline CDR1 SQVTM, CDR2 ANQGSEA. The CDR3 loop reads CSVEVYPGDSLNTEAFF.